Shown below are 23 T cell receptor beta chains from a single sample sequenced in a study of cytomegalovirus exposure and HLA in healthy donors (dated by TCRdb to 2016 to 2017). Library preparation employed the immunoSEQ multiplex PCR assay. TCRdb's version of the immuneACCESS table is confined to in-frame rearrangements and falls short of the full clone set. An unresolved V gene accounts for under half of the shortfall where checked; the remainder is of unknown origin. Within this sample are a few hundred thousand clones, with about 90% of them counted one time only. Clones ranked in the top ten supply 1% to 1.2% of the sample. Specimen: PBMCs. Receptor source: a woman between 18 and 30 years old in good health and CMV-seronegative.

This chain uses TRBV10-3 with TRBJ2-7; 7 nucleotides align to TRBD1. CDR3 length equals 15 residues. CDR1 ENHRY and CDR2 SYGVKD come from the germline V gene. J lost 2 bases, V lost 7 bases, and 11 bases had no gene match. The CDR3 DNA sequence: TGTGCCATCACTGACCCGGGACAGCCCCCCTACGAGCAGTACTTC. Translating gives CAITDPGQPPYEQYF.

The chain uses TRBV5-1 and TRBJ2-2, with 7 bases aligning to TRBD1. V lost 0 bases and J lost 2; bases outside the gene matches: 4. Germline V gene data show CDR1 as SGHRS and CDR2 as YFSETQ. The CDR3 consists of 16 residues. The CDR3 DNA is TGCGCCAGCAGCTTGGTATCAGGGGGAAACACCGGGGAGCTGTTTTTT. This translates into CASSLVSGGNTGELFF.

This rearrangement joins TRBV11-3 to TRBJ1-1, with 8 bases that match TRBD1. Germline assignment: CDR1 SGHNT and CDR2 YENEEA. With 6 bases clipped from V and 6 bases from J, the junction kept 3 bases outside the gene matches. The CDR3 runs to 12 residues. CDR3 DNA sequence: TGTGCCAGCAGTTCGGACAGGGCTGAAGCTTTCTTT. As protein: CASSSDRAEAFF.

The chain employs TRBV6-5 and TRBJ2-5, with 9 nucleotides matching TRBD2. This CDR3 comprises 15 residues. J gave up 4 bases and V 8 bases, and 11 bases lay outside the gene matches. Germline V CDR1 and CDR2: MNHEY, SVGAGI. DNA of the CDR3: TGTGCCAGCCGCCCGGCTAGCGGGGTACGAGAGACCCAGTACTTC. This gives the protein CASRPASGVRETQYF.

This clone was detected a few times. This sequence joins TRBV19 and TRBJ2-7, with D perhaps TRBD1 (6 bases). V lost 10 bases and J 2 bases, leaving 9 bases between the germline ends. The CDR3 sequence is 11 residues long. From germline, CDR1 is LNHDA and CDR2 SQIVND (reference sequence). CDR3 protein: CATRTAYEQYF. Here the CDR3 DNA reads TGTGCCACCCGGACAGCCTACGAGCAGTACTTC.

This chain links TRBV28 with TRBJ1-1; TRBD1 matches 8 bases. V trimming: 1 base; J trimming: 11 bases; junction bases outside the gene matches: 6. This CDR3 is built from 13 residues. In germline, CDR1 is MDHEN, CDR2 SYDVKM. CDR3 in amino acids: CASSLLGTGLAFF. The DNA of the CDR3 is TGTGCCAGCAGTTTATTGGGGACAGGCCTGGCTTTCTTT.

V usage is TRBV30 and J usage is TRBJ2-5, with TRBD2 identical over 14 bases. V was clipped by 8 bases and J by 0 bases; unmatched bases: 8. Germline V CDR1 and CDR2: GTSNPN, SVGIG (reference sequence). CDR3 size: 16 residues. CDR3 DNA: TGTGCCCTCGGGACTAGCGGGAGACGGTACCAAGAGACCCAGTACTTC. Translated, it gives CALGTSGRRYQETQYF.

This chain links TRBV30 with TRBJ2-3, with 14 bases aligning to TRBD2. V was pared by 1 base and J by 4 bases, with 1 base of the junction left unmatched. Per the germline V gene, CDR1 is GTSNPN and CDR2 is SVGIG (reference sequence). The CDR3 spans 15 residues. CDR3 sequence: CAWSGGLAGADTQYF. The CDR3 DNA is TGTGCCTGGAGTGGGGGACTAGCGGGAGCAGATACGCAGTATTTT.

This clone has just a few counts. This chain uses TRBV2 with TRBJ1-2; D gene ambiguous. Between the trimmed V and J ends, which lost 5 bases and 2 bases, there was a span of 15 bases. The length of the CDR3 is 15 residues. Germline-derived CDR1 and CDR2 are SNHLY and FYNNEI. The CDR3 nucleotides are TGTGCCAGCAGTCTCCAGAGAGCGGTAAACTATGGCTACACCTTC. It specifies CASSLQRAVNYGYTF.

The chain combines TRBV10-3 with TRBJ2-7, with TRBD1 matching 7 bases. Germline loops: CDR1 ENHRY, CDR2 SYGVKD. With 4 bases clipped from V and 5 bases from J, the junction kept 8 bases outside the gene matches. CDR3 length: 14 residues. The CDR3 reads CAISADRARDEQYF. The CDR3 DNA is TGTGCCATCAGTGCAGACAGGGCCAGGGACGAGCAGTACTTC.

This chain uses TRBV5-6 with TRBJ2-3; possibly TRBD1 for D (6 bases). The CDR3 has 15 amino acids. The V end was cut by 6 bases, the J end by 2 bases, with 16 bases between. Germline loops: CDR1 SGHDT, CDR2 YYEEEE. CDR3 loop: CASNLDRLYTDTQYF. The DNA for the CDR3 is TGTGCCAGCAATTTGGACAGACTATACACAGATACGCAGTATTTT.

The CDR3 DNA sequence: TGTGCCAGCAGCGGCTGGGCCGAAGGTCAGCCCCAGCATTTT. Translation gives CASSGWAEGQPQHF. The chain joins TRBV6-1 to TRBJ1-5; no clear D gene. The germline V gene encodes CDR1 MNHNS and CDR2 SASEGT. The CDR3 has 14 amino acids. Deletions cut 6 bases from V and 6 bases from J, with 15 bases between.

CDR3 in DNA: TGTGCCAGCGGGGGGTACGGCTACACCTTC. Its protein is CASGGYGYTF. The chain employs TRBV6-6 and TRBJ1-2, with D perhaps matching TRBD1 (5 bases). The CDR3 spans 10 residues. Germline V gene sequence: CDR1 MNHNY, CDR2 SVGAGI (reference sequence). The germline V and J ends were trimmed by 8 bases and 8 bases, with 9 bases remaining between them.

The chain uses TRBV28 and TRBJ2-7, with D tentatively TRBD2 (5 bases). CDR1 is MDHEN, CDR2 SYDVKM, per germline. The CDR3 is 12 residues long. V was cut by 5 bases and J by 5 bases, with 10 bases left in between. The CDR3 DNA reads TGTGCCAGCAGTACCTCGGGGAACGAGCAGTACTTC. Its protein is CASSTSGNEQYF.

The V gene is TRBV10-3, the J gene TRBJ1-1; the D gene is possibly TRBD1 (6 bases). CDR3 length: 14 residues. Per the germline V gene, CDR1 is ENHRY and CDR2 is SYGVKD. V lost 3 bases to trimming and J lost 3 bases, with 11 bases between them. The CDR3 loop reads CAISEGGRDTEAFF. The CDR3 DNA is TGTGCCATCAGTGAAGGGGGACGTGACACTGAAGCTTTCTTT.

DNA for the CDR3: TGTGCCAGCAGTTTAGTCCTCCGCGAGCAGTACTTC. Translation gives CASSLVLREQYF. The rearrangement joins TRBV6-1 to TRBJ2-7, with D unresolved. V lost 5 bases, J lost 6 bases, and 11 bases lay in between. Germline loops: CDR1 MNHNS, CDR2 SASEGT. This CDR3 has 12 amino acids.

The V and J genes are TRBV6-5 and TRBJ1-1, with TRBD1 matching 9 bases. The junction had 11 bases not matched to a gene; V was cut back by 6 bases and J by 12 bases. The CDR3 has 13 residues. Germline CDR1 reads MNHEY; CDR2 reads SVGAGI. CDR3 amino acids: CASSQPGTGLTFF. In DNA, the CDR3 is TGTGCCAGCAGCCAGCCTGGGACAGGGTTGACTTTCTTT.

This clone was observed a single time. The rearrangement joins TRBV5-5 to TRBJ2-3, with TRBD2 matching over 8 bases. The J segment lost 5 bases and the V segment lost 4 bases, leaving 6 bases of the junction unmatched. This CDR3 comprises 14 residues. The V gene's germline CDR1 is SGHKS and CDR2 YYEKEE (reference sequence). The CDR3 spells CASSPGGRKDTQYF. CDR3 bases: TGTGCCAGCAGCCCGGGCGGGAGGAAAGATACGCAGTATTTT. The full variable domain, with the rest looked up from reference TRBV5-5 and TRBJ2-3, is DAGVTQSPTHLIKTRGQQVTLRCSPISGHKSVSWYQQVLGQGPQFIFQYYEKEERGRGNFPDRFSARQFPNYSSELNVNALLLGDSALYLCASSPGGRKDTQYFGPGTRLTVL.

The chain has TRBV5-1 and TRBJ2-7; 7 nucleotides agree with TRBD1. With V trimmed by 0 bases and J by 3 bases, 6 bases remained unmatched. Germline loops: CDR1 SGHRS, CDR2 YFSETQ. This CDR3 is 15 amino acids long. CDR3 DNA: TGCGCCAGCAGCTTGGTGGGCGCAGGGGGCTACGAGCAGTACTTC. The encoded protein is CASSLVGAGGYEQYF.

This chain connects TRBV9 to TRBJ2-5; weak D call: TRBD2 (5 bases). CDR1 and CDR2 from the germline V gene are SGDLS and YYNGEE. The CDR3 consists of 15 residues. V dropped 0 bases and J dropped 4 bases, with 13 bases sitting between them. CDR3 in DNA: TGTGCCAGCAGCGTAGGAGTGGGAGCCCCAGAGACCCAGTACTTC. This translates into CASSVGVGAPETQYF. The full variable domain, rest sourced from reference TRBV9 and TRBJ2-5, is DSGVTQTPKHLITATGQRVTLRCSPRSGDLSVYWYQQSLDQGLQFLIQYYNGEERAKGNILERFSAQQFPDLHSELNLSSLELGDSALYFCASSVGVGAPETQYFGPGTRLLVL.

The chain has TRBV9 and TRBJ1-1; TRBD1 aligns across 7 bases. The CDR3 extends over 14 amino acids. Germline V CDR1 and CDR2: SGDLS, YYNGEE. J gave up 0 bases and V 2 bases, and 1 base lay outside the gene matches. CDR3 in amino acids: CASSVGTVNTEAFF. The DNA for the CDR3 is TGTGCCAGCAGCGTTGGGACAGTGAACACTGAAGCTTTCTTT. Full variable domain (missing parts from reference TRBV9 and TRBJ1-1): DSGVTQTPKHLITATGQRVTLRCSPRSGDLSVYWYQQSLDQGLQFLIQYYNGEERAKGNILERFSAQQFPDLHSELNLSSLELGDSALYFCASSVGTVNTEAFFGQGTRLTVV.

The chain links TRBV18 to TRBJ2-5, with 7 bases fitting TRBD1. Germline V gene sequence: CDR1 KGHSH, CDR2 LQKENI. CDR3 length equals 15 residues. Germline trimming cut 3 bases from V and 1 base from J; bases unmatched to any gene: 5. CDR3: CASSPQGTVQETQYF. CDR3 coding DNA: TGTGCCAGCTCACCGCAAGGGACAGTCCAAGAGACCCAGTACTTC. The entire variable domain, with the rest obtained from reference TRBV18 and TRBJ2-5, is as follows: NAGVMQNPRHLVRRRGQEARLRCSPMKGHSHVYWYRQLPEEGLKFMVYLQKENIIDESGMPKERFSAEFPKEGPSILRIQQVVRGDSAAYFCASSPQGTVQETQYFGPGTRLLVL.

This clone has just a few counts. This chain's CDR3 is CAWKGDATNSPLHF. The CDR3 DNA reads as TGTGCCTGGAAGGGAGACGCAACGAATTCACCCCTCCACTTT. The chain joins TRBV30 to TRBJ1-6, with D hard to call. Germline V gene lookup returns CDR1 GTSNPN and CDR2 SVGIG (reference sequence). The V end lost 4 bases, the J end lost 7 bases, and 14 bases lay between the germline ends. This CDR3 contains 14 residues.